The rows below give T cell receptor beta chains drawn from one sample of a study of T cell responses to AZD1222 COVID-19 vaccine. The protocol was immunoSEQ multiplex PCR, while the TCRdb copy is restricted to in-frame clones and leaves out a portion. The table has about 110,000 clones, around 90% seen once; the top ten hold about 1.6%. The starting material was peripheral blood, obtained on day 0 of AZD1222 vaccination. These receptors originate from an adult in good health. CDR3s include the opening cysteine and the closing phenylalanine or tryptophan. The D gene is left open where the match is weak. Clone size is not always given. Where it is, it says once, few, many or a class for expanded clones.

CDR3: CASSDGGTEQFF; DNA: TGCGCCAGCAGTGATGGAGGTACCGAGCAGTTCTTC; D: NA; size: medium-sized; V: TRBV10-1; length: 12; J: TRBJ2-1
CDR3: CASSLASPNYGYTF; DNA: TGTGCCAGCAGCTTAGCTAGCCCTAACTATGGCTACACCTTC; D: NA; size: NA; V: TRBV7-9; length: 14; J: TRBJ1-2
CDR3: CASSLGAGSNQPQHF; DNA: TGTGCCAGCAGCTTGGGAGCAGGGTCCAATCAGCCCCAGCATTTT; D: NA; size: NA; V: TRBV5-6; length: 15; J: TRBJ1-5
CDR3: CASSPGADEKLFF; DNA: TGTGCCAGCTCACCGGGGGCCGATGAAAAACTGTTTTTT; D: NA; size: NA; V: TRBV18; length: 13; J: TRBJ1-4
CDR3: CASSWDRNYGYTF; DNA: TGTGCCAGCAGCTGGGACAGGAACTATGGCTACACCTTC; D: TRBD1; size: NA; V: TRBV7-2; length: 13; J: TRBJ1-2
CDR3: CASRYKGGAFF; DNA: TGTGCCAGCAGATATAAAGGGGGAGCTTTCTTT; D: NA; size: NA; V: TRBV6-5; length: 11; J: TRBJ1-1
CDR3: CATSDAQGASTTTNYGYTF; DNA: TGTGCCACCAGTGATGCACAGGGGGCATCGACCACCACTAACTATGGCTACACCTTC; D: TRBD1; size: NA; V: TRBV24-1; length: 19; J: TRBJ1-2
CDR3: CAISEQNGAYEQYF; DNA: TGTGCCATCAGTGAACAGAACGGTGCCTACGAGCAGTACTTC; D: NA; size: NA; V: TRBV10-3; length: 14; J: TRBJ2-7
CDR3: CASSQSPSGDATQYF; DNA: TGTGCCAGCAGCCAGTCGCCCAGCGGGGACGCGACCCAGTACTTC; D: TRBD2; size: NA; V: TRBV3-1/TRBV3-2; length: 15; J: TRBJ2-5
CDR3: CASRGQGYNSPLHF; DNA: TGTGCCAGCAGAGGACAGGGGTATAATTCACCCCTCCACTTT; D: TRBD1; size: NA; V: TRBV25-1; length: 14; J: TRBJ1-6
CDR3: CSAEPEAFF; DNA: TGCAGCGCAGAGCCCGAAGCTTTCTTT; D: NA; size: NA; V: TRBV29-1; length: 9; J: TRBJ1-1
CDR3: CSVVTAGTAKNIQYF; DNA: TGCAGCGTCGTAACCGCCGGGACAGCGAAAAACATTCAGTACTTC; D: TRBD1; size: NA; V: TRBV29-1; length: 15; J: TRBJ2-4
CDR3: CSVWDKETQYF; DNA: TGCAGCGTTTGGGACAAAGAGACCCAGTACTTC; D: NA; size: NA; V: TRBV29-1; length: 11; J: TRBJ2-5
CDR3: CASSLGTASYGYTF; DNA: TGTGCCAGCAGCTTGGGGACAGCTTCCTATGGCTACACCTTC; D: NA; size: few; V: TRBV5-5; length: 14; J: TRBJ1-2
CDR3: CASSPPGSQLLYGYTF; DNA: TGTGCCAGCAGCCCCCCGGGCAGCCAACTCCTCTATGGCTACACCTTC; D: NA; size: NA; V: TRBV5-4; length: 16; J: TRBJ1-2
CDR3: CASRRQENTEAFF; DNA: TGTGCCAGCAGGCGGCAGGAGAACACTGAAGCTTTCTTT; D: NA; size: NA; V: TRBV12-3/TRBV12-4; length: 13; J: TRBJ1-1
CDR3: CASSEAEGQGDPEQFF; DNA: TGTGCCAGCAGTGAAGCGGAGGGACAGGGTGACCCTGAGCAGTTCTTC; D: TRBD1; size: NA; V: TRBV6-1; length: 16; J: TRBJ2-1
CDR3: CASSLLGQGDYGYTF; DNA: TGTGCCAGCAGTTTACTGGGCCAGGGCGACTATGGCTACACCTTC; D: NA; size: NA; V: TRBV28; length: 15; J: TRBJ1-2
CDR3: CASKEGGQLSPLHF; DNA: TGTGCCAGCAAAGAGGGGGGACAGCTATCACCCCTCCACTTT; D: TRBD1; size: NA; V: TRBV7-9; length: 14; J: TRBJ1-6
CDR3: CASSYVRDEQYF; DNA: TGTGCCAGCAGCTACGTGAGGGACGAGCAGTACTTC; D: NA; size: NA; V: TRBV11-3; length: 12; J: TRBJ2-7
CDR3: CASSPDRAREQYF; DNA: TGTGCCAGTAGTCCGGACAGGGCACGCGAGCAGTACTTC; D: TRBD1; size: few; V: TRBV19; length: 13; J: TRBJ2-7
CDR3: CASSWPQGADTEAFF; DNA: TGTGCCAGCAGCTGGCCACAGGGGGCGGACACTGAAGCTTTCTTT; D: TRBD1; size: NA; V: TRBV7-9; length: 15; J: TRBJ1-1
CDR3: CASSVALAGEEQFF; DNA: TGTGCCAGCAGCGTAGCTCTAGCGGGGGAAGAGCAGTTCTTC; D: TRBD2; size: NA; V: TRBV9; length: 14; J: TRBJ2-1
CDR3: CASSPRTGVHGYTF; DNA: TGTGCCAGCTCACCACGAACAGGGGTTCATGGCTACACCTTC; D: TRBD1; size: NA; V: TRBV18; length: 14; J: TRBJ1-2
CDR3: CASSVGTGTYEQYF; DNA: TGTGCCAGCAGCGTGGGGACAGGTACCTACGAGCAGTACTTC; D: TRBD1; size: NA; V: TRBV9; length: 14; J: TRBJ2-7
CDR3: CASSVSWGASEQFF; DNA: TGTGCCAGTAGTGTCTCCTGGGGGGCGTCTGAGCAGTTCTTC; D: NA; size: NA; V: TRBV19; length: 14; J: TRBJ2-1
CDR3: CASSLGRSSGYTF; DNA: TGTGCCAGTAGTTTGGGACGATCTTCTGGCTACACCTTC; D: NA; size: few; V: TRBV19; length: 13; J: TRBJ1-2
CDR3: CASSSVHGSGNTIYF; DNA: TGTGCCAGCAGCTCAGTACACGGCTCTGGAAACACCATATATTTT; D: NA; size: NA; V: TRBV7-2; length: 15; J: TRBJ1-3
CDR3: CASSPQGPQETQYF; DNA: TGCGCCAGCAGCCCACAGGGCCCCCAAGAGACCCAGTACTTC; D: NA; size: NA; V: TRBV4-1; length: 14; J: TRBJ2-5
CDR3: CASSEGGSYGYTF; DNA: TGTGCCAGCAGTGAAGGGGGGTCGTATGGCTACACCTTC; D: NA; size: NA; V: TRBV6-1; length: 13; J: TRBJ1-2
CDR3: CASSPRQGRVEAFF; DNA: TGTGCCAGCAGCCCCCGACAGGGTCGGGTGGAAGCTTTCTTT; D: TRBD1; size: NA; V: TRBV5-8; length: 14; J: TRBJ1-1
CDR3: CASSGMGANYGYTF; DNA: TGTGCCAGCAGTGGGATGGGGGCTAACTATGGCTACACCTTC; D: NA; size: NA; V: TRBV25-1; length: 14; J: TRBJ1-2
CDR3: CASSEWGRDSPLHF; DNA: TGTGCCAGCAGCGAGTGGGGCAGGGATTCACCCCTCCACTTT; D: NA; size: NA; V: TRBV7-6; length: 14; J: TRBJ1-6
CDR3: CASGPVGEAFF; DNA: TGTGCCAGCGGCCCCGTGGGGGAAGCTTTCTTT; D: NA; size: once; V: TRBV6-1; length: 11; J: TRBJ1-1
CDR3: CASSAGQGNTEAFF; DNA: TGTGCCAGTAGTGCCGGACAGGGTAACACTGAAGCTTTCTTT; D: TRBD1; size: once; V: TRBV19; length: 14; J: TRBJ1-1
CDR3: CASSALPLLIRTDYNEQFF; DNA: TGTGCCAGCAGTGCCTTACCACTACTTATCAGGACAGATTACAATGAGCAGTTCTTC; D: NA; size: NA; V: TRBV6-1; length: 19; J: TRBJ2-1
CDR3: CASSEPGHHAYEQYF; DNA: TGTGCCAGCAGTGAGCCGGGACACCATGCCTACGAGCAGTACTTC; D: NA; size: NA; V: TRBV2; length: 15; J: TRBJ2-7
CDR3: CASSLGGRFNYGYTF; DNA: TGCGCCAGCAGTCTTGGCGGGAGATTTAACTATGGCTACACCTTC; D: NA; size: NA; V: TRBV5-1; length: 15; J: TRBJ1-2
CDR3: CASSLRGQRSNEKLFF; DNA: TGCGCCAGCAGCTTGCGAGGACAGCGTTCTAATGAAAAACTGTTTTTT; D: NA; size: NA; V: TRBV5-1; length: 16; J: TRBJ1-4